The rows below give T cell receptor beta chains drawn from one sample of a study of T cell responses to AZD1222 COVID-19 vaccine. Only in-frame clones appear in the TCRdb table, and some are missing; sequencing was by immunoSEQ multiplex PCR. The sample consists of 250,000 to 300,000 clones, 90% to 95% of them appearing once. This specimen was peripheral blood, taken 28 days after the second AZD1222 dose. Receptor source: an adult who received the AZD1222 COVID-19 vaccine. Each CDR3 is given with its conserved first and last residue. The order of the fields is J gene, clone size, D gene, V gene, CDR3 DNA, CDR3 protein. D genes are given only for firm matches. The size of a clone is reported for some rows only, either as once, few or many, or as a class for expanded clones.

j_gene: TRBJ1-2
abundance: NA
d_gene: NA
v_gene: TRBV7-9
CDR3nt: TGTGCCAGCAGCTTATCACAGGATGGCGGCTACACCTTC
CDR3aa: CASSLSQDGGYTF

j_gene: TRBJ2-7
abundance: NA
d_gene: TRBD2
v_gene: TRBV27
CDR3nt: TGTGCCAGCAGTTCGAGACTAGCGGGAGTCCCCCCCTACGAGCAGTACTTC
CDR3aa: CASSSRLAGVPPYEQYF

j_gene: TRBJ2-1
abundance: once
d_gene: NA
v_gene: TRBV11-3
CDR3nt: TGTGCCAGCAGCTTAGCAGGGGTATACAATGAGCAGTTCTTC
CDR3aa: CASSLAGVYNEQFF

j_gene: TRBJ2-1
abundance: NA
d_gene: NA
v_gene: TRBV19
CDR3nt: TGTGCCAGTAGATCGATTGCAAGCTCCTACAATGAGCAGTTCTTC
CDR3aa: CASRSIASSYNEQFF

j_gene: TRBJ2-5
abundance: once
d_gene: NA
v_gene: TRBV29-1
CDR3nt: TGCAGCGTACCCGAGAGGTACCAAGAGACCCAGTACTTC
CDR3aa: CSVPERYQETQYF

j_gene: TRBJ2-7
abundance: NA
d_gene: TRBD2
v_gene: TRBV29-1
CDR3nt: TGCAGCGTTGGGGGTCGTCGGGGACTAGCGACCTACGAGCAGTACTTC
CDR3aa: CSVGGRRGLATYEQYF

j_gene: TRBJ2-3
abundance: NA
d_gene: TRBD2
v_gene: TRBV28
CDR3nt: TGTGCCAGCAGCTTCCGGGGGGGACGCACAGATACGCAGTATTTT
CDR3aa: CASSFRGGRTDTQYF

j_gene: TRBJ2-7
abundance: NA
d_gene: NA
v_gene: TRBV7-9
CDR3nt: TGTGCCAGCAGCCCCCTCTACGAGCAGTACTTC
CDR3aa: CASSPLYEQYF

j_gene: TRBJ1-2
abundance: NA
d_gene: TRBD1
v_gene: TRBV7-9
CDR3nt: TGTGCCAGCAGCTTGAGGGACAGGGAGTCAGGTGGCTACACCTTC
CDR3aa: CASSLRDRESGGYTF

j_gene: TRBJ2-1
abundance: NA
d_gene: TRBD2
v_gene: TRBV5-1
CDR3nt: TGCGCCAGCAGCTTGGGACTAGCGGACTTAAATGAGCAGTTCTTC
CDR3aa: CASSLGLADLNEQFF

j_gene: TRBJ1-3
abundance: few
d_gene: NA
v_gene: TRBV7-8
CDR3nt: TGTGCCAGCAGCTCGCAGGGAACCAGAAACACCATATATTTT
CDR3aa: CASSSQGTRNTIYF

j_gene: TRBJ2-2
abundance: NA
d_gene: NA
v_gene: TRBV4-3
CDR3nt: TGCGCCAGCAGCCAAGAGCCCACTGGGGAGCTGTTTTTT
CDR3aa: CASSQEPTGELFF

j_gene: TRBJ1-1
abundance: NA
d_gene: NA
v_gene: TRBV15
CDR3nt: TGTGCCACCAGCAGAGGGAAAGCGACGAACACTGAAGCTTTCTTT
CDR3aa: CATSRGKATNTEAFF

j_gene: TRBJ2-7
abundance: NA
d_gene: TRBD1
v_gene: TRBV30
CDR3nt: TGTGCCTGGAGTGTTGTTCGTAACAGGGGGAACTACGAGCAGTACTTC
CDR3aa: CAWSVVRNRGNYEQYF

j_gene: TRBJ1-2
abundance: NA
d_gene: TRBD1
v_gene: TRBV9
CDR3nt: TGTGCCAGCAGCCGGGACAGAAACTATGGCTACACCTTC
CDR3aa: CASSRDRNYGYTF

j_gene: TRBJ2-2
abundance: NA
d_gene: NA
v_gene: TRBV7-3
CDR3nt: TGTGCCAGCAGCTTGGGCCAGGACGGGGAGCTGTTTTTT
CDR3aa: CASSLGQDGELFF

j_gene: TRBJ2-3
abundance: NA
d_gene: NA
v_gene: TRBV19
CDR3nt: TGTGCCAGTAGGAGCACAGATACGCAGTATTTT
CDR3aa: CASRSTDTQYF

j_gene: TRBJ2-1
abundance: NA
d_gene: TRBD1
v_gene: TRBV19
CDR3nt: TGTGCCAGTAGTTTAGACAGGGGCTCGTACAATGAGCAGTTCTTC
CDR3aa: CASSLDRGSYNEQFF

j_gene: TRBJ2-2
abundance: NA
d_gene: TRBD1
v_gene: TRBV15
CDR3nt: TGTGCCACCAGCAAGCCGGGACAGGGGGTTTACGGGGAGCTGTTTTTT
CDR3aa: CATSKPGQGVYGELFF

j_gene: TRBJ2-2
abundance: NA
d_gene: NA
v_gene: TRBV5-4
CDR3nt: TGTGCCAGCAGCTTGGGTCTTGTTGGTACCGGGGAGCTGTTTTTT
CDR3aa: CASSLGLVGTGELFF

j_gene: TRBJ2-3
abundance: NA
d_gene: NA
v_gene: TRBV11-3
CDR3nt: TGTGCCAGCAGCTTAAAGGGTCAAAATACGCAGTATTTT
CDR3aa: CASSLKGQNTQYF

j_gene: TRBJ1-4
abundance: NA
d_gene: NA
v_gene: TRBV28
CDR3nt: TGTGCCAGCAGTTTTATGGGGGCGGCTAATGAAAAACTGTTTTTT
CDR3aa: CASSFMGAANEKLFF

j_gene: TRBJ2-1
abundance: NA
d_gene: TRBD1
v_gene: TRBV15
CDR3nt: TGTGCCACCAGAAGACAGGGAAACAATGAGCAGTTCTTC
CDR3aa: CATRRQGNNEQFF

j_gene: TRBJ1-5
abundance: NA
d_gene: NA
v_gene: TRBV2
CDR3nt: TGTGCCAGCAGTGAACGGGAGGGGCAGCCCCAGCATTTT
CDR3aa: CASSEREGQPQHF

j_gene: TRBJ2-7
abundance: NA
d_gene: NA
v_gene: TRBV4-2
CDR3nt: TGTGCCAGCAGCCAAGATCGGGCGGGGAACTCCTACGAGCAGTACTTC
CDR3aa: CASSQDRAGNSYEQYF

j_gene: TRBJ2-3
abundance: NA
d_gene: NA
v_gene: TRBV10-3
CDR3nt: TGTGCCATCAGTGAAGGAGCCCCCACAGATACGCAGTATTTT
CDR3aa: CAISEGAPTDTQYF

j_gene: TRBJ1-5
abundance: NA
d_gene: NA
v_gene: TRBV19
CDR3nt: TGTGCCAGCGCCGCGGGGGGGTCGAATCAGCCCCAGCATTTT
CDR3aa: CASAAGGSNQPQHF

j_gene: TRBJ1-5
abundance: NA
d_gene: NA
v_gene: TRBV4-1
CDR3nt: TGCGCCAGCAGCCAACCTACAGGGTTGGGGAATCAGCCCCAGCATTTT
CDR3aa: CASSQPTGLGNQPQHF

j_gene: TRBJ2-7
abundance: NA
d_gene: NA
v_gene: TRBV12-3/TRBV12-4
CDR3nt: TGTGCCAGCAGCCTCTCATGGGAGCAGTACTTC
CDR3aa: CASSLSWEQYF

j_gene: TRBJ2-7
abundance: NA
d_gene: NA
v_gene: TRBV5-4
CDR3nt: TGTGCCAGCACCCTACGGGACAACGAGCAGTACTTC
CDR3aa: CASTLRDNEQYF

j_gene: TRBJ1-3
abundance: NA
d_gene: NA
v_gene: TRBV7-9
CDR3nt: TGTGCCAGCAGCTTATCCACGTCTGGAAACACCATATATTTT
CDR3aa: CASSLSTSGNTIYF

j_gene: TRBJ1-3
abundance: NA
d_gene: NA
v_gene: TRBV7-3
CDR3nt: TGTGCCAGCAGCTTAGTGGGGGCGGGAGGAAACACCATATATTTT
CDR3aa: CASSLVGAGGNTIYF

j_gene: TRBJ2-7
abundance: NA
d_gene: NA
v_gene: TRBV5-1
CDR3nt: TGCGCCAGCAGCCCGGGGTCATCCTCCGAGCAGTACTTC
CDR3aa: CASSPGSSSEQYF

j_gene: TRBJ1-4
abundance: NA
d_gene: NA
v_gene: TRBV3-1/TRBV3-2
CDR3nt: TGTGCCAGCACTGCCGAGGGGGAAAAACTGTTTTTT
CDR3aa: CASTAEGEKLFF

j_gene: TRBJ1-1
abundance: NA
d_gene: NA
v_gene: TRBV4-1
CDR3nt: TGCGCCAGCAGCCAAGACCCCAGGACTGAAGCTTTCTTT
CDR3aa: CASSQDPRTEAFF

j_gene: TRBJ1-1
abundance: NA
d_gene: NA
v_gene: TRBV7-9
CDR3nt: TGTGCCAGCAGCTTAGTGGTGATGGTCGCTTTCTTT
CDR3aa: CASSLVVMVAFF

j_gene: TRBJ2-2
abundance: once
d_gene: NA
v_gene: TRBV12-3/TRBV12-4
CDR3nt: TGTGCCAGCAGTCGCGGCACCGGGGAGCTGTTTTTT
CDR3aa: CASSRGTGELFF

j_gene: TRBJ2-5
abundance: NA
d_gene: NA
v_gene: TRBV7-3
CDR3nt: TGTGCCAGCAGCTTGGGAAGCGGCTACAAAGAGACCCAGTACTTC
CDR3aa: CASSLGSGYKETQYF

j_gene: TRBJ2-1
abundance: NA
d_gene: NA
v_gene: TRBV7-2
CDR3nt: TGTGCCAGCAGCATCCAAGGGGGATCCTACAATGAGCAGTTCTTC
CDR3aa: CASSIQGGSYNEQFF

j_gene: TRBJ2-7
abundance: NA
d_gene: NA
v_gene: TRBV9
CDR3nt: TGTGCCAGCAGCATCCACTACGAGCAGTACTTC
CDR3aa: CASSIHYEQYF

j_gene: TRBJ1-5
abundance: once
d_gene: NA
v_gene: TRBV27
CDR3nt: TGTGCCAGCAGCAAGCCCGCCAGGGAGGTGCATCAGCCCCAGCATTTT
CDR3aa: CASSKPAREVHQPQHF

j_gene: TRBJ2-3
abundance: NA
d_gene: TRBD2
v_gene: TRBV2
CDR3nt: TGTGCCAGCAGTAGGGGAGGCGGGAGGGTCACAGATACGCAGTATTTT
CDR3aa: CASSRGGGRVTDTQYF

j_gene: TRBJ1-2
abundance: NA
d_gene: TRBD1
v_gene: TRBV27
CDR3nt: TGTGCCAGCAGTCGGGACAGGAAAATGGGCTACACCTTC
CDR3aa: CASSRDRKMGYTF

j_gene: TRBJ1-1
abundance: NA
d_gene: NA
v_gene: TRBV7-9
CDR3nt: TGTGCCAGCAGCTCCTATAAGGGGCCGGGAAGGGAAGCTTTCTTT
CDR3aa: CASSSYKGPGREAFF

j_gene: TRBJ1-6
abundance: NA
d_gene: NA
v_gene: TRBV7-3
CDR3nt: TGTGCCAGCAGCTTACTCGGGGGAAACTCACCCCTCCACTTT
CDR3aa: CASSLLGGNSPLHF

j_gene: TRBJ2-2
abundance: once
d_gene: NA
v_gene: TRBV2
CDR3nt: TGTGCCAGCAACGGGCGGAGGTCAGGGGGGGAGCTGTTTTTT
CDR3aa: CASNGRRSGGELFF